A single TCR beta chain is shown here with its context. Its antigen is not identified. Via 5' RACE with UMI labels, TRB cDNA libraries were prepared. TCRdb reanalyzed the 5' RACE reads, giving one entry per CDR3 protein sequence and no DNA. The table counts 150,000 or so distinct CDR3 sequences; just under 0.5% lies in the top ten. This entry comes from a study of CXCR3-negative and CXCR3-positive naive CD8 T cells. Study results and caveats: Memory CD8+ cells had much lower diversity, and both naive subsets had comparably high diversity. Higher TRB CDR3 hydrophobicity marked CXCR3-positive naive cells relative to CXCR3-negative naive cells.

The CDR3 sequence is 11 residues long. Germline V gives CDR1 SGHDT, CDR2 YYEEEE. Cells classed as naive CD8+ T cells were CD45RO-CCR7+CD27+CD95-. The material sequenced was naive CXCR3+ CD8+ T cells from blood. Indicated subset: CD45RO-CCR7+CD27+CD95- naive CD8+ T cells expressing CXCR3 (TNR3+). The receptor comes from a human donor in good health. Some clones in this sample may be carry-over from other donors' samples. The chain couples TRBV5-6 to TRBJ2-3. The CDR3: CASRRRDTQYF. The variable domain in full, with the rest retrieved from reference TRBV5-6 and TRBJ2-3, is DAGVTQSPTHLIKTRGQQVTLRCSPKSGHDTVSWYQQALGQGPQFIFQYYEEEERQRGNFPDRFSGHQFPNYSSELNVNALLLGDSALYLCASRRRDTQYFGPGTRLTVL.